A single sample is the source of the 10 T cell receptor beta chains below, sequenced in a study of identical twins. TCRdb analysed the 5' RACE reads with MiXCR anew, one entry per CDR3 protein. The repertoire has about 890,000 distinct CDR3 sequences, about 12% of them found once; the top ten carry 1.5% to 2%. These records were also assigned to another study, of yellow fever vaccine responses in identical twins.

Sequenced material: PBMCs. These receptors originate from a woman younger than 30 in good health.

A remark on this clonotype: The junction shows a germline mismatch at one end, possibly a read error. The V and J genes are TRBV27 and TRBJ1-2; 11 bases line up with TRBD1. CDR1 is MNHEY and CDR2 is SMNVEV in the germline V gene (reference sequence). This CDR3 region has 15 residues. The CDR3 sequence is CASRPRGTGGLGKEF. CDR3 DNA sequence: TGTGCCAGCAGACCCCGTGGGACAGGGGGGCTAGGGAAAGAGTTC.

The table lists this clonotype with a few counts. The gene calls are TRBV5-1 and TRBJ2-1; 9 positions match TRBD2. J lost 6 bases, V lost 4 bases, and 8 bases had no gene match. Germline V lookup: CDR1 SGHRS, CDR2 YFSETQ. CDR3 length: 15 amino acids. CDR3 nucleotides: TGCGCCAGCAGCCAAAGCGGGGGGTCTCCCAATGAGCAGTTCTTC. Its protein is CASSQSGGSPNEQFF.

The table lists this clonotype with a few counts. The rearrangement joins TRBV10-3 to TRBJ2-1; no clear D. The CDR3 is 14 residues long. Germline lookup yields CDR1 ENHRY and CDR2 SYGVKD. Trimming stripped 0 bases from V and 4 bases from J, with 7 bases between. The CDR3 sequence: CAISESVQYNEQFF. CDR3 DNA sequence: TGTGCCATCAGTGAGTCGGTTCAGTACAATGAGCAGTTCTTC.

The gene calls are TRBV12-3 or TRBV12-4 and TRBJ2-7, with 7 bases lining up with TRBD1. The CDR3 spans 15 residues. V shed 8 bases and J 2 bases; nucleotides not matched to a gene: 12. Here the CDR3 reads CASQHAGRGTYEQYF. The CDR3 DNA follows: TGTGCCAGCCAACACGCCGGCAGGGGGACCTACGAGCAGTACTTC.

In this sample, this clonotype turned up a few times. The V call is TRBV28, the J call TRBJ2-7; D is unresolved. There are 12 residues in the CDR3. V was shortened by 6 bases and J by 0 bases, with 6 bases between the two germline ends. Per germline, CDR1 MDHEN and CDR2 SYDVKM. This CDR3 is CASSPNSYEQYV. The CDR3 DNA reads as TGTGCCAGCAGCCCTAACTCCTACGAGCAGTACGTC.

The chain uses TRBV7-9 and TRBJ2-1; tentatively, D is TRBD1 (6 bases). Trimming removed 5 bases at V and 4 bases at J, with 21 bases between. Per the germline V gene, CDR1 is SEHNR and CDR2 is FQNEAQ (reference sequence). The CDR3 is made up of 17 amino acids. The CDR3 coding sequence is TGTGCCAGCAGCCCCGCTTATGCAGGGGAGCTTTACAATGAGCAGTTCTTC. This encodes CASSPAYAGELYNEQFF.

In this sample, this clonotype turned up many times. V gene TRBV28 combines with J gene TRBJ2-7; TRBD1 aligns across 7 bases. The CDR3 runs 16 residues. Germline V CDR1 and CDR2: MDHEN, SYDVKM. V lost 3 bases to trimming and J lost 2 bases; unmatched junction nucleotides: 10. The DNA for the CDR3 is TGTGCCAGCAGTTTGGGAGACAGGGTCCCAACCTACGAGCAGTACTTC. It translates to CASSLGDRVPTYEQYF.

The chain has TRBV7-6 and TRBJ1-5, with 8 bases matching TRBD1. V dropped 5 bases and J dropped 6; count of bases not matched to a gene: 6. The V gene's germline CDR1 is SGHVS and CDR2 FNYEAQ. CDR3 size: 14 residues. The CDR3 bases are TGTGCCAGCAGCCGGACAGGGCAGGGTCAGCCCCAGCATTTT. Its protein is CASSRTGQGQPQHF.

The CDR3 DNA sequence: TGTGCCAGCAGCGCCTCTGGTGAGCAGTTCTTC. Amino acids: CASSASGEQFF. The V gene is TRBV12-3 or TRBV12-4, the J gene TRBJ2-1; D uncertain. V was clipped by 6 bases and J by 9 bases, with 9 bases between them. This CDR3 is 11 amino acids long.

DNA for the CDR3: TGTGCCAGCAGTAACGGACTAGCGGGAGTAGGTAGCACCGGGGAGCTGTTTTTT. As protein: CASSNGLAGVGSTGELFF. V usage is TRBV6-5 and J usage is TRBJ2-2; 13 bases align to TRBD2. This CDR3 comprises 18 residues. V shed 5 bases, J shed 4 bases, and the junction held 10 bases outside the gene matches. CDR1 is MNHEY and CDR2 is SVGAGI in the germline V gene.